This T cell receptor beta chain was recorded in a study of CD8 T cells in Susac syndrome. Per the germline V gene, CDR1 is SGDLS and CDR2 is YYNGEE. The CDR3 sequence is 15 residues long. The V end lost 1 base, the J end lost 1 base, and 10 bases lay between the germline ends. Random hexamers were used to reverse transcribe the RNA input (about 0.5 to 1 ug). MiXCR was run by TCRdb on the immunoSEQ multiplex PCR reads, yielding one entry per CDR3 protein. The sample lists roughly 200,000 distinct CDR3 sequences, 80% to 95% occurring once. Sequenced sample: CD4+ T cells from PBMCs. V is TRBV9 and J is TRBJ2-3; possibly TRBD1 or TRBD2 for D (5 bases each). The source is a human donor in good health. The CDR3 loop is CASSVRGARTDTQYF. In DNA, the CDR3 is TGTGCCAGCAGCGTACGAGGGGCCCGCACAGATACGCAGTATTTT.